This T cell receptor (beta chain) emerged from a study of blood T cell repertoires in COVID-19. The cohort comprised adults aged roughly 18 to 95 years residing in approximately 25 US areas. Cohorts were assigned according to the clinical history that participants reported. In Cohort 3, a recovered donor had either two negative PCRs, clearance, or symptom resolution. Germline trimming cut 5 bases from V and 2 bases from J; bases unmatched to any gene: 9. The CDR3 length is 15 residues. CDR1 SGHAT and CDR2 FQNNGV come from the germline V gene. Original methodology: Cell counts per sample came from amplifying reference gene primers. Produced via immunoSEQ multiplex PCR; TCRdb's table is partial and in-frame only. V and J calls plus clone size are reproduced from that table; the DNA served to infer D and trimming. The profile covers 160,000 or so clones, with around 89% appearing a single time and less than 8% taken by the ten largest.

The clonotype was recovered from a woman aged 50 to 60 who had recovered from COVID-19. Input material: PBMCs or T cells enriched from blood (not recorded which). This chain joins TRBV11-2 and TRBJ2-7; 7 bases are a match to TRBD1. The CDR3 spells CASSQTDRNPYEQYF. The CDR3 region has the DNA TGTGCCAGCAGCCAAACGGACAGGAATCCCTACGAGCAGTACTTC.